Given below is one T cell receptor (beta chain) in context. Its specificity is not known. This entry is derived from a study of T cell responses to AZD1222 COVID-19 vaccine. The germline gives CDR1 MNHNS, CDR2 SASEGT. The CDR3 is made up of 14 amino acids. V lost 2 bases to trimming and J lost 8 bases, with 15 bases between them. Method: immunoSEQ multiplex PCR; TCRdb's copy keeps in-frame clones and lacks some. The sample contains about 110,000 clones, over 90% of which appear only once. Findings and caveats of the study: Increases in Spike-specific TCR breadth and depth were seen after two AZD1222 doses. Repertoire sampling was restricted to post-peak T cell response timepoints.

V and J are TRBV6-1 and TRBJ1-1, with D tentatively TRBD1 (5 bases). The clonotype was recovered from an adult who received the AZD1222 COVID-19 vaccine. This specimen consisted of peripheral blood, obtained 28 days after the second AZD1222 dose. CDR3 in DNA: TGTGCCAGCAGTGAAATCGCGGGGCTCGGGGAAGCTTTCTTT. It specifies CASSEIAGLGEAFF.